This T cell receptor (beta chain) is from a study of cytomegalovirus exposure and HLA in healthy donors. Nominally healthy donors provided the samples, though records likely missed some immune exposures. Details on this clone: Antigen unknown.

Study-level findings and limits: Beyond CMV serostatus, there was no information to go on about immune exposure. Reportedly, cytomegalovirus status was diagnosed with high sensitivity and specificity. It has been reported that TCR beta sequences accurately predicted the HLA-A and HLA-B alleles of most subjects.

Researchers ran the PCR with 60 Vbeta and 13 Jbeta primers. Sequencing was performed with immunoSEQ multiplex PCR; in TCRdb, only in-frame clones are kept and a portion is missing. This sample carries roughly 150,000 clones, almost 85% of them seen once, and the ten largest clones take about 1%. V was clipped by 3 bases and J by 5 bases; unmatched bases: 6. Germline CDR1 is MDHEN and CDR2 is SYDVKM. The CDR3 loop spans 17 amino acids. The sequenced sample consisted of PBMCs. V is TRBV28 and J is TRBJ2-2, with TRBD2 matching 13 bases. The origin of this receptor is a man aged 30 to 45 in good health and CMV-seronegative. The CDR3 bases are TGTGCCAGCAGTTTCGGACTAGCGGGAGTTTGGACCGGGGAGCTGTTTTTT. Its protein product is CASSFGLAGVWTGELFF.